This record concerns one T cell receptor beta chain sequence. Its antigen is not identified. This CDR3 contains 15 residues. The germline V and J ends were trimmed by 0 bases and 3 bases, with 9 bases remaining between them. CDR1 MNHEY and CDR2 SVGAGI come from the germline V gene. This sample is part of a study of cytomegalovirus exposure and HLA in healthy donors. Study-wide results and caveats: Immune exposure information comprised only CMV serostatus.

PCR primers comprised 60 Vbeta and 13 Jbeta primers. The assay was immunoSEQ multiplex PCR, and TCRdb's table has in-frame clones only and misses some. The sample has under 150,000 clones; about 76% are singletons. The chain recombines TRBV6-5 with TRBJ1-5; the D is unclear. This sequence was found in a man aged 18 to 29 in good health and CMV-seronegative. Material for sequencing was PBMCs. As DNA, the CDR3 is TGTGCCAGCAGTTACTCGACCGGGTCCAATCAGCCCCAGCATTTT. It specifies CASSYSTGSNQPQHF.